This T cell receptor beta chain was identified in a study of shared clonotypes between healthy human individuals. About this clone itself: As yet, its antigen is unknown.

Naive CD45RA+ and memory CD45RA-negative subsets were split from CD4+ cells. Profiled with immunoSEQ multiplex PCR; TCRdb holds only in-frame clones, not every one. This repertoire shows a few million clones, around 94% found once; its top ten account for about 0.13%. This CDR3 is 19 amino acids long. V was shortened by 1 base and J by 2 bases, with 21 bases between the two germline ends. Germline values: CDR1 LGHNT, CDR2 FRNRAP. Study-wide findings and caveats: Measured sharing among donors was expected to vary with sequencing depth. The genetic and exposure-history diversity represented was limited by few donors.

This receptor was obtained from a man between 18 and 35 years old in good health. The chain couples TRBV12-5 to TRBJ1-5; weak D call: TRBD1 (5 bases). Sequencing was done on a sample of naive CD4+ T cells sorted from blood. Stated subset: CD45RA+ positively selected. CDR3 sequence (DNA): TGTGCTAGTGGTTTGGCACTAGGTTCGGGGCAGATAGGCAATCAGCCCCAGCATTTT. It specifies CASGLALGSGQIGNQPQHF.